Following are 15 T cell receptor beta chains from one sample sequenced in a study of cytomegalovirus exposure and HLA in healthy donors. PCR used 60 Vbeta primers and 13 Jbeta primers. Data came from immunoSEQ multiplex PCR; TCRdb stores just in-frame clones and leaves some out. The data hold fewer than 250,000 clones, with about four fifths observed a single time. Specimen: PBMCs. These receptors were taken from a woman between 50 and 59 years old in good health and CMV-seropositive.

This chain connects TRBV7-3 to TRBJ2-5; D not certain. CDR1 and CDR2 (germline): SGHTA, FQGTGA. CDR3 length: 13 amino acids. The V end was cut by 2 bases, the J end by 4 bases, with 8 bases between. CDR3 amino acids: CASSLDMGETQYF. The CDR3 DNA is TGTGCCAGCAGCTTAGACATGGGAGAGACCCAGTACTTC.

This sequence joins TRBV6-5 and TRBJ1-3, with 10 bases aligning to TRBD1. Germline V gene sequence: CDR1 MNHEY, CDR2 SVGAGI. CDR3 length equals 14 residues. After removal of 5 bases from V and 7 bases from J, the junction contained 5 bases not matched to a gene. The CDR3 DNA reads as TGTGCCAGCAGTCGACAGGGGGCTCGGAACACCATATATTTT. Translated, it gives CASSRQGARNTIYF.

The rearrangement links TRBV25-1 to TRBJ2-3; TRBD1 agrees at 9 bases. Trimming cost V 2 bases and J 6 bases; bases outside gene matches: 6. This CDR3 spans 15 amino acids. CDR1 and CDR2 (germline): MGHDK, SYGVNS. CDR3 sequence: CASSEGTGSSDTQYF. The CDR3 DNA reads TGTGCCAGCAGTGAAGGGACAGGGTCGTCCGATACGCAGTATTTT.

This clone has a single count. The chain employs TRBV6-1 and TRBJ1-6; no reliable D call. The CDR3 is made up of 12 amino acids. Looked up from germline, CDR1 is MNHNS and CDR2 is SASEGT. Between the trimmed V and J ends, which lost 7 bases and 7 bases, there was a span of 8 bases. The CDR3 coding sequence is TGTGCCAGCACCCACAGCAATTCACCCCTCCACTTT. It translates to CASTHSNSPLHF.

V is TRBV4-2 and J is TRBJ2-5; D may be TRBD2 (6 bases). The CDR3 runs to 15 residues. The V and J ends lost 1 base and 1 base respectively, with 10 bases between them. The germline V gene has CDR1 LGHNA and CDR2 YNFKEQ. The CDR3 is CASSQVEGPQETQYF. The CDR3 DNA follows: TGTGCCAGCAGCCAAGTGGAGGGACCCCAAGAGACCCAGTACTTC.

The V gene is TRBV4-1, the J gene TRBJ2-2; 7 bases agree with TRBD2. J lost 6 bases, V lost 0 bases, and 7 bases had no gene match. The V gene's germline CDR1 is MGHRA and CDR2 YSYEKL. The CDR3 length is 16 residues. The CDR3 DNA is TGCGCCAGCAGCCAAGAGGACGGGGGGTCCGCCGGGGAGCTGTTTTTT. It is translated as CASSQEDGGSAGELFF.

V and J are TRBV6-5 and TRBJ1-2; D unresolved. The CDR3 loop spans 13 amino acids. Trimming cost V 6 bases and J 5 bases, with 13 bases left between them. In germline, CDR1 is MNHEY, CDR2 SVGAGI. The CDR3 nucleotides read TGTGCCAGCAGCCCAGGCGCGGGATATGGCTACACCTTC. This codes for CASSPGAGYGYTF.

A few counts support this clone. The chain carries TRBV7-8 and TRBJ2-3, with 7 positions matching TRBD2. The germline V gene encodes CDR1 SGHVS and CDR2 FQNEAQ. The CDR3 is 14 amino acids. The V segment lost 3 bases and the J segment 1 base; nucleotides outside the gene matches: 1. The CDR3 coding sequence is TGTGCCAGCAGCTTGGCGGGGGGCACAGATACGCAGTATTTT. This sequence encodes CASSLAGGTDTQYF.

This CDR3 is CASSILGATEAFF. The CDR3 coding sequence is TGTGCCAGTAGTATCTTGGGGGCGACTGAAGCTTTCTTT. This chain links TRBV19 with TRBJ1-1; TRBD1 is a possible D gene (6 bases). Germline V gene lookup returns CDR1 LNHDA and CDR2 SQIVND (reference sequence). Trimming pared 3 bases from V and 5 bases from J, leaving 10 bases between. The CDR3 is 13 residues long.

CDR3 residues: CASSESQGRAGYTF. The CDR3 DNA reads as TGTGCCAGCAGTGAATCACAGGGAAGGGCTGGCTACACCTTC. This chain connects TRBV6-1 to TRBJ1-2, with D perhaps matching TRBD1 (6 bases). V dropped 2 bases and J dropped 7 bases, with 14 bases sitting between them. The germline V gene has CDR1 MNHNS and CDR2 SASEGT. The CDR3 extends over 14 amino acids.

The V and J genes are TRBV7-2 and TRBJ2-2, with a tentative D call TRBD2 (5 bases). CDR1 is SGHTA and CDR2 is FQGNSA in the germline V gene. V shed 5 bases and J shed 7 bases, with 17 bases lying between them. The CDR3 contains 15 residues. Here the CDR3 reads CASSIVLVRVGELFF. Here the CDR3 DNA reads TGTGCCAGCAGCATCGTACTAGTGAGGGTCGGGGAGCTGTTTTTT.

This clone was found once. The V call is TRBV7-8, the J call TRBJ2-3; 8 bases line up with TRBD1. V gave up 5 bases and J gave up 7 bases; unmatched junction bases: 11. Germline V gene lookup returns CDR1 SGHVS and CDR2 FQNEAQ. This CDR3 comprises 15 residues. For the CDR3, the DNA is TGTGCCAGCAGCCACACCGGACAGGGAAGGTATACGCAGTATTTT. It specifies CASSHTGQGRYTQYF. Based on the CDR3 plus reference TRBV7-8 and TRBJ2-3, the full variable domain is GAGVSQSPRYKVAKRGQDVALRCDPISGHVSLFWYQQALGQGPEFLTYFQNEAQLDKSGLPSDRFFAERPEGSVSTLKIQRTQQEDSAVYLCASSHTGQGRYTQYFGPGTRLTVL.

CDR3 coding DNA: TGTGCCAGTAGGACGATAACAGGGGGCGTCAATGAAGCTTTCTTT. Translation gives CASRTITGGVNEAFF. The genes are TRBV19 and TRBJ1-1, with 9 bases matching TRBD1. Trimming at V came to 6 bases and at J to 7 bases, leaving 12 bases not matched to a gene. Germline V gene data show CDR1 as LNHDA and CDR2 as SQIVND (reference sequence). This CDR3 region has 15 residues.

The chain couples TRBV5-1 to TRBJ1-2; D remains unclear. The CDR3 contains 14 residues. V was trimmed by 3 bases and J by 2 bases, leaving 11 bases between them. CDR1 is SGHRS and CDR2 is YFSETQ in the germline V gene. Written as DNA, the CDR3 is TGCGCCAGCAGCTCTGGTACGGGGAACTATGGCTACACCTTC. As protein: CASSSGTGNYGYTF.

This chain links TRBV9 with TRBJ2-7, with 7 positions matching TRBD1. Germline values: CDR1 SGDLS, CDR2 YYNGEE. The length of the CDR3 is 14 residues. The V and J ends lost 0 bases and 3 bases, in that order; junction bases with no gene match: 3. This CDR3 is CASSVGAGGYEQYF. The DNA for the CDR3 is TGTGCCAGCAGCGTAGGGGCAGGGGGCTACGAGCAGTACTTC.